This TCR beta chain was retrieved from a study of human T cells and chemical hapten exposure. Study context: Slight differences in pooled library volume were the main source of varying TCR yields across samples. Study-wide results and caveats: A positive correlation with patch test score was shown by PT1 expanded TCR counts.

During construction of the library, unique molecular identifiers were attached to individual cDNA molecules for quantitative, reproducible TCR counting. In TCRdb, the RACE reads were re-called with MiXCR into one record per CDR3 protein. The sample lists under 85,000 distinct CDR3 sequences, 10% occurring once. The time point denotes: patch test 2, 6 weeks after DPC sensitization. The treatment was: therapeutic diphenylcyclopropenone sensitization with weekly scalp DPC. Patients had alopecia, were aged 18 to 70, and were not pregnant. This clonotype was recorded a few times. Antigen specificity is unknown. This CDR3 is built from 14 residues. J lost 6 bases, V lost 6 bases, and 9 bases had no gene match. Germline assignment: CDR1 SQVTM and CDR2 ANQGSEA.

The sequenced sample was whole blood, obtained in connection with sensitization to the hapten diphenylcyclopropenone (DPC). V and J are TRBV29-1 and TRBJ2-1, with 9 bases identical to TRBD1. The TCR was taken from a woman between 50 and 59 years old with alopecia areata. Some clones in this sample may be carry-over from other donors' samples. The chain's CDR3 is CSVKGDRDGNEQFF. The CDR3 bases are TGCAGCGTGAAGGGGGACAGGGATGGCAATGAGCAGTTCTTC.